Listed below are T cell receptor beta chains from one sample, sequenced in a study of neurological immune-mediated disorders. TCRdb reanalysed the 5' RACE reads using MiXCR and keeps one entry per CDR3 protein. Of approximately 41,000 distinct CDR3 sequences in the sample, approximately 15% are singletons; the top ten hold 3% to 4.5%. Specimen: CD4+ T cells from blood. Every receptor here comes from a woman in her sixties with HTLV-1-associated myelopathy (HAM/TSP). The CDR3 runs from the conserved cysteine through the conserved F or W. The D gene is left open where the match is weak. Not every row has a clone size; where given, it reads once, few, many or a size class.

v_gene: TRBV5-1; j_gene: TRBJ2-5; abundance: many; d_gene: NA; CDR3nt: TGCGCCAGCAGCTTGGAAGCCGTCGGAGCGACCCAGTACTTC; CDR3aa: CASSLEAVGATQYF
v_gene: TRBV9; j_gene: TRBJ1-1; abundance: once; d_gene: TRBD1; CDR3nt: TGTGCCAGCAGCGCTGCGACAGGGGCCGGAGGAGCTTTCTTT; CDR3aa: CASSAATGAGGAFF
v_gene: TRBV30; j_gene: TRBJ2-2; abundance: many; d_gene: NA; CDR3nt: TGTGCCTGGAGTGTTCTTATGGCCGCCGGGGAGCTGTTTTTT; CDR3aa: CAWSVLMAAGELFF
v_gene: TRBV7-9; j_gene: TRBJ2-5; abundance: many; d_gene: TRBD1; CDR3nt: TGTGCCAGCAGCATAGACAGGGGGGTACTCCAAGAGACCCAGTACTTC; CDR3aa: CASSIDRGVLQETQYF
v_gene: TRBV2; j_gene: TRBJ2-6; abundance: many; d_gene: NA; CDR3nt: TGTGCCAGCAGCGATCTTGGGGGGGGCGCTGGGGCCAACGTCCTGACTTTC; CDR3aa: CASSDLGGGAGANVLTF
v_gene: TRBV20-1; j_gene: TRBJ1-5; abundance: many; d_gene: NA; CDR3nt: TGCAGTGCTAGACCCGGCGGGGGTCAGCCCCAGCATTTT; CDR3aa: CSARPGGGQPQHF
v_gene: TRBV7-7; j_gene: TRBJ2-7; abundance: many; d_gene: TRBD1; CDR3nt: TGTGCTAGCAGCCTGGGAACAGGGGCCGAGCAGTACTTC; CDR3aa: CASSLGTGAEQYF
v_gene: TRBV7-3; j_gene: TRBJ2-3; abundance: many; d_gene: NA; CDR3nt: TGTGCCAGCAGCTCCCGGACTAACACAGATACGCAGTATTTT; CDR3aa: CASSSRTNTDTQYF
v_gene: TRBV6-5; j_gene: TRBJ1-2; abundance: many; d_gene: NA; CDR3nt: TGTGCCAGCAGTTACTCGGGGGGTCAGGGAAGGGACTATGGCTACACCTTC; CDR3aa: CASSYSGGQGRDYGYTF
v_gene: TRBV6-5; j_gene: TRBJ1-3; abundance: many; d_gene: NA; CDR3nt: TGTGCCAGCATGCGGTTCGCCTCCTCTGGAAACACCATATATTTT; CDR3aa: CASMRFASSGNTIYF
v_gene: TRBV20-1; j_gene: TRBJ1-6; abundance: many; d_gene: NA; CDR3nt: TGCAGTGCTAGAGCGGGGCTACTAAATTCACCCCTCCACTTT; CDR3aa: CSARAGLLNSPLHF
v_gene: TRBV25-1; j_gene: TRBJ2-7; abundance: many; d_gene: NA; CDR3nt: TGTGCCAGCAGTGCCCTCTACGAGCAGTACTTC; CDR3aa: CASSALYEQYF
v_gene: TRBV18; j_gene: TRBJ1-1; abundance: many; d_gene: TRBD1; CDR3nt: TGTGCCAGCTCACAAAGGACAGGGGAGAACACTGAAGCTTTCTTT; CDR3aa: CASSQRTGENTEAFF
v_gene: TRBV5-1; j_gene: TRBJ2-3; abundance: many; d_gene: TRBD2; CDR3nt: TGCGCCAGCAGCACCCCCACTAGCGTCAAGACAGATACGCAGTATTTT; CDR3aa: CASSTPTSVKTDTQYF
v_gene: TRBV10-3; j_gene: TRBJ2-3; abundance: many; d_gene: TRBD2; CDR3nt: TGTGCCATCAGGGTAGCGGGGAGCACAGATACGCAGTATTTT; CDR3aa: CAIRVAGSTDTQYF
v_gene: TRBV7-3; j_gene: TRBJ2-3; abundance: many; d_gene: TRBD1; CDR3nt: TGTGCCAGCAGCCCACGACTGGGACAGGGGGCCACAGATACGCAGTATTTT; CDR3aa: CASSPRLGQGATDTQYF
v_gene: TRBV20-1; j_gene: TRBJ2-3; abundance: many; d_gene: TRBD2; CDR3nt: TGCAGTGCTAGAGATAGCGGGGAGGGAGATACGCAGTATTTT; CDR3aa: CSARDSGEGDTQYF
v_gene: TRBV30; j_gene: TRBJ1-1; abundance: few; d_gene: NA; CDR3nt: TGTGCCTGGAGCCGTGGGACGGGCACTGAAGCTTTCTTT; CDR3aa: CAWSRGTGTEAFF
v_gene: TRBV5-1; j_gene: TRBJ2-3; abundance: many; d_gene: TRBD2; CDR3nt: TGCGCCAGCAGCAAAGAGACTAGCGGGGAAGGGTCAGATACGCAGTATTTT; CDR3aa: CASSKETSGEGSDTQYF
v_gene: TRBV5-1; j_gene: TRBJ1-2; abundance: NA; d_gene: TRBD1; CDR3nt: TGCGCCAGAAACTTGGCGATTCCGGGACAGGGGAGCTACACCTTC; CDR3aa: CARNLAIPGQGSYTF
v_gene: TRBV5-5; j_gene: TRBJ1-2; abundance: few; d_gene: NA; CDR3nt: TGTGCCAGCAGCTTGGCAGTGGGCTATGGTTACACCTTC; CDR3aa: CASSLAVGYGYTF
v_gene: TRBV29-1; j_gene: TRBJ2-7; abundance: many; d_gene: TRBD2; CDR3nt: TGCAGCGTTCGGACTAGCGGGGGCGTCCGGCGGGAGCAGTACTTC; CDR3aa: CSVRTSGGVRREQYF
v_gene: TRBV20-1; j_gene: TRBJ1-2; abundance: many; d_gene: NA; CDR3nt: TGCAGTGCTAGAGAGGGGCCTGTCTACTATGGCTACACCTTC; CDR3aa: CSAREGPVYYGYTF
v_gene: TRBV9; j_gene: TRBJ2-2; abundance: many; d_gene: NA; CDR3nt: TGTGCCAGCAGCGTAGAAGGCGGACAAAACACCGGGGAGCTGTTTTTT; CDR3aa: CASSVEGGQNTGELFF
v_gene: TRBV20-1; j_gene: TRBJ2-3; abundance: many; d_gene: TRBD2; CDR3nt: TGCAGTGCTAGAGATATCGGCGGGGGGGCCGCAGATACGCAGTATTTT; CDR3aa: CSARDIGGGAADTQYF
v_gene: TRBV10-3; j_gene: TRBJ1-1; abundance: many; d_gene: NA; CDR3nt: TGTGCCATCAGTGAGCGGGACACTCTGAACACTGAAGCTTTCTTT; CDR3aa: CAISERDTLNTEAFF
v_gene: TRBV20-1; j_gene: TRBJ2-5; abundance: many; d_gene: TRBD2; CDR3nt: TGCAGTGCTACTAGCGGGGGGGGGCTAGAGACCCAGTACTTC; CDR3aa: CSATSGGGLETQYF
v_gene: TRBV7-2; j_gene: TRBJ2-3; abundance: NA; d_gene: TRBD2; CDR3nt: TGTGCCATCGCAAGGTGGGGCGGGGGTGGGCGAGATACGCAGTATTTT; CDR3aa: CAIARWGGGGRDTQYF
v_gene: TRBV6-5; j_gene: TRBJ2-1; abundance: many; d_gene: TRBD2; CDR3nt: TGTGCCAGCAGCCTACTAGCGGGGGCCCGGGGCAATGAGCAGTTCTTC; CDR3aa: CASSLLAGARGNEQFF
v_gene: TRBV5-1; j_gene: TRBJ2-3; abundance: many; d_gene: NA; CDR3nt: TGCGCCAGCAGCCTCACAGATACGCAGTATTTT; CDR3aa: CASSLTDTQYF
v_gene: TRBV20-1; j_gene: TRBJ1-1; abundance: once; d_gene: TRBD1; CDR3nt: TGCACAGCCCCCCACCGGACAGGGACCTCTGAAGCTTTCTTT; CDR3aa: CTAPHRTGTSEAFF
v_gene: TRBV18; j_gene: TRBJ2-7; abundance: many; d_gene: TRBD1; CDR3nt: TGTGCCAGCTCCTCACAGGGGTTAGGGGGCGAGCAGTACTTC; CDR3aa: CASSSQGLGGEQYF
v_gene: TRBV15; j_gene: TRBJ2-1; abundance: once; d_gene: NA; CDR3nt: TGTGCCACCAGCAGAGACAGGTACAATGAGCAGTTCTTC; CDR3aa: CATSRDRYNEQFF
v_gene: TRBV30; j_gene: TRBJ1-2; abundance: many; d_gene: TRBD1; CDR3nt: TGTGCCTGGTATAAGACAGGGGTTGGCTACACCTTC; CDR3aa: CAWYKTGVGYTF
v_gene: TRBV5-1; j_gene: TRBJ1-1; abundance: many; d_gene: TRBD1; CDR3nt: TGCGCCAGCAGCTGGGGGGACAGGCGGAACACTGAAGCTTTCTTT; CDR3aa: CASSWGDRRNTEAFF
v_gene: TRBV5-1; j_gene: TRBJ1-1; abundance: many; d_gene: NA; CDR3nt: TGCGCCAGCAGCTGGACCTCAGGGAACACTGAAGCTTTCTTT; CDR3aa: CASSWTSGNTEAFF
v_gene: TRBV10-2; j_gene: TRBJ1-3; abundance: many; d_gene: TRBD1; CDR3nt: TGCGCCAGCAGCGGACAGGGACTTGGAAACACCATATATTTT; CDR3aa: CASSGQGLGNTIYF
v_gene: TRBV5-1; j_gene: TRBJ2-1; abundance: many; d_gene: TRBD1; CDR3nt: TGCGCCAGCAGCTTGGGACAGGGGGCCTACAATGAGCAGTTCTTC; CDR3aa: CASSLGQGAYNEQFF
v_gene: TRBV7-2; j_gene: TRBJ2-7; abundance: many; d_gene: NA; CDR3nt: TGTGCCAGCAGCCCCGGTAGGGGCTCCAGAAAGTCCTACGAGCAGTACTTC; CDR3aa: CASSPGRGSRKSYEQYF
v_gene: TRBV28; j_gene: TRBJ1-6; abundance: many; d_gene: NA; CDR3nt: TGTGCCAGTGACACGGCCGCTGTCCCCCTCCACTTT; CDR3aa: CASDTAAVPLHF
v_gene: TRBV7-9; j_gene: TRBJ1-6; abundance: many; d_gene: TRBD1; CDR3nt: TGTGCCAGCAGATTGACAGGGCTGGATTCACCCCTCCACTTT; CDR3aa: CASRLTGLDSPLHF
v_gene: TRBV7-2; j_gene: TRBJ2-2; abundance: NA; d_gene: NA; CDR3nt: TGTGCCAGCAGCTTCATACAGGGACCAGGGGAGCCGTTTTTT; CDR3aa: CASSFIQGPGEPFF
v_gene: TRBV6-6; j_gene: TRBJ2-3; abundance: many; d_gene: TRBD1; CDR3nt: TGTGCCAGCAGTTACTCCGGGACAGGGACAAGCACAGATACGCAGTATTTT; CDR3aa: CASSYSGTGTSTDTQYF
v_gene: TRBV5-1; j_gene: TRBJ1-2; abundance: many; d_gene: TRBD1; CDR3nt: TGCGCCAGCAGCCCAGGCCCGACAGGGTTATTACTCTATGGCTACACCTTC; CDR3aa: CASSPGPTGLLLYGYTF
v_gene: TRBV7-8; j_gene: TRBJ1-3; abundance: many; d_gene: NA; CDR3nt: TGTGCCAGCAGCTTATCGGTACAAGTCTCTGGAAACACCATATATTTT; CDR3aa: CASSLSVQVSGNTIYF
v_gene: TRBV7-2; j_gene: TRBJ2-1; abundance: many; d_gene: NA; CDR3nt: TGTGCCAGCAGCTTTCCGATAAATGATGAGCAGTTCTTC; CDR3aa: CASSFPINDEQFF
v_gene: TRBV5-5; j_gene: TRBJ1-1; abundance: NA; d_gene: NA; CDR3nt: TGTGCCAGCAGCTTGTCCCTCCGTATGAACACTGAAGCTTTCTTT; CDR3aa: CASSLSLRMNTEAFF
v_gene: TRBV29-1; j_gene: TRBJ1-1; abundance: many; d_gene: TRBD1; CDR3nt: TGCAGCGTTGAAGGGTGGCCGGGACAGGCTTTGAACACTGAAGCTTTCTTT; CDR3aa: CSVEGWPGQALNTEAFF
v_gene: TRBV20-1; j_gene: TRBJ1-6; abundance: NA; d_gene: TRBD1; CDR3nt: TGCAGTCTTACAGGGGGTACTGTTTCACCCCTCCACTTT; CDR3aa: CSLTGGTVSPLHF